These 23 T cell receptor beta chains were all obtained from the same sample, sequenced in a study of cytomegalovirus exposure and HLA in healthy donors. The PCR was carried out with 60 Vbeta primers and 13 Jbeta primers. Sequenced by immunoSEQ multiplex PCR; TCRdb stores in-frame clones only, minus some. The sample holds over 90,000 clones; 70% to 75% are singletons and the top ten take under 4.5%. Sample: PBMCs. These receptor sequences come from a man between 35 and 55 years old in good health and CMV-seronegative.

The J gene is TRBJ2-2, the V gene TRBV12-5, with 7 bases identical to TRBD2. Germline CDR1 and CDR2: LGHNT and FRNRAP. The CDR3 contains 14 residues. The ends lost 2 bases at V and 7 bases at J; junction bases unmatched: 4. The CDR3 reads CASGLRLAYGELFF. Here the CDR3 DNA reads TGTGCTAGTGGTTTGCGACTAGCATACGGGGAGCTGTTTTTT.

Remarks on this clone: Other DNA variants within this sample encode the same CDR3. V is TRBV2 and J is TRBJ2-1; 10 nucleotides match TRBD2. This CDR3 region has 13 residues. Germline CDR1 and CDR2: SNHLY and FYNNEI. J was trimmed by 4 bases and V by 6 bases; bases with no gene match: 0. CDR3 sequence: CASRTSGYNEQFF. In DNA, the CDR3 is TGTGCCAGCAGGACTAGCGGGTACAATGAGCAGTTCTTC.

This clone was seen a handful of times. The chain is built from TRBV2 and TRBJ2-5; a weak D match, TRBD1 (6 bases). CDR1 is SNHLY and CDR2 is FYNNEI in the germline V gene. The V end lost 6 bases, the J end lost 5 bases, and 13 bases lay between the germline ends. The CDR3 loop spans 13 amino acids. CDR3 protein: CASRRGTWETQYF. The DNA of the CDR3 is TGTGCCAGCAGGAGGGGGACATGGGAGACCCAGTACTTC. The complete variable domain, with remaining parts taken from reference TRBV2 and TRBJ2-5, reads EPEVTQTPSHQVTQMGQEVILRCVPISNHLYFYWYRQILGQKVEFLVSFYNNEISEKSEIFDDQFSVERPDGSNFTLKIRSTKLEDSAMYFCASRRGTWETQYFGPGTRLLVL.

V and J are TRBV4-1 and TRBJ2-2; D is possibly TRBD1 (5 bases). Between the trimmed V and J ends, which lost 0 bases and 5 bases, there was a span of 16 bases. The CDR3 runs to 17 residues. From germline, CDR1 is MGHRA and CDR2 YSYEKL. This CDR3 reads CASSQDYERGRTGELFF. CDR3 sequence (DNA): TGCGCCAGCAGCCAAGATTATGAAAGGGGCCGAACCGGGGAGCTGTTTTTT.

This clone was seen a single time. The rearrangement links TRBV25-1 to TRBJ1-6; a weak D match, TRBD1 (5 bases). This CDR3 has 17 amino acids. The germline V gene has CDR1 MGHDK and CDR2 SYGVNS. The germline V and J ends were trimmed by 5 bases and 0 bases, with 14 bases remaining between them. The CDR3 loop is CASSTSQASSYNSPLHF. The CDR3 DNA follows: TGTGCCAGCAGTACGTCACAGGCTAGCTCCTATAATTCACCCCTCCACTTT.

CDR3 region: CSGQGGGEQFF. The DNA for the CDR3 is TGCAGCGGGCAGGGCGGAGGGGAGCAGTTCTTC. The rearrangement links TRBV29-1 to TRBJ2-1; D is possibly TRBD2 (6 bases). Germline CDR1 SQVTM, CDR2 ANQGSEA. This CDR3 contains 11 residues. V was shortened by 7 bases and J by 10 bases, with 14 bases between the two germline ends.

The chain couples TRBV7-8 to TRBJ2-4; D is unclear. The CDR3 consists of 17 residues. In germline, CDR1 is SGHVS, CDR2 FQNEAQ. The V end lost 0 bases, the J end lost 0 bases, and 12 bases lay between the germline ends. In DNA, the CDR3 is TGTGCCAGCAGCTTAGCGAGACTCAAACTAGCCAAAAACATTCAGTACTTC. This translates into CASSLARLKLAKNIQYF. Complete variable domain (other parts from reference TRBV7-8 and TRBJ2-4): GAGVSQSPRYKVAKRGQDVALRCDPISGHVSLFWYQQALGQGPEFLTYFQNEAQLDKSGLPSDRFFAERPEGSVSTLKIQRTQQEDSAVYLCASSLARLKLAKNIQYFGAGTRLSVL.

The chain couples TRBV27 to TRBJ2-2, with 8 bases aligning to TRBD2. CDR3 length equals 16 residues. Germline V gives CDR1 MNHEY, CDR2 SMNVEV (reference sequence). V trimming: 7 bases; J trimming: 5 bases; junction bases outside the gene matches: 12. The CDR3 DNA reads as TGTGCCAGCACCAGAGTGGCGGGGGGAAATACCGGGGAGCTGTTTTTT. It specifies CASTRVAGGNTGELFF.

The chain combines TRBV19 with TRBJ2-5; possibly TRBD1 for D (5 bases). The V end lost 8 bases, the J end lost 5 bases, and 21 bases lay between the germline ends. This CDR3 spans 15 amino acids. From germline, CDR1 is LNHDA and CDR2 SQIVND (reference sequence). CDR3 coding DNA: TGTGCCAGTTTTGGCCCCAACAAGGGGCGGGAGACCCAGTACTTC. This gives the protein CASFGPNKGRETQYF.

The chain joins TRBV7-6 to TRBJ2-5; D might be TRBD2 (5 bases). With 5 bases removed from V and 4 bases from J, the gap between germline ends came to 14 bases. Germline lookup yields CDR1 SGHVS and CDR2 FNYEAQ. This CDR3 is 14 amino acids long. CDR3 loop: CASSLNTAGETQYF. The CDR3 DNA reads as TGTGCCAGCAGCCTAAATACGGCGGGAGAGACCCAGTACTTC.

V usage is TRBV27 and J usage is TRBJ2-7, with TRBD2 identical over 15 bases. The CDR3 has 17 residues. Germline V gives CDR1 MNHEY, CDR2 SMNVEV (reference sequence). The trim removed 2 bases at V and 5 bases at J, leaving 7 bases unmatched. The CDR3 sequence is CASSLLGLAGGSHEQYF. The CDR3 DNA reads TGTGCCAGCAGTTTACTGGGACTAGCGGGGGGATCCCACGAGCAGTACTTC.

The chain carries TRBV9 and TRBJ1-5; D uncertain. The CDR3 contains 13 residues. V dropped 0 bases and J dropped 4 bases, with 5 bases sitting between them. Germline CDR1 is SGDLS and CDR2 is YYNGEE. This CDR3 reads CASSVGQNQPQHF. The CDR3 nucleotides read TGTGCCAGCAGCGTAGGGCAGAATCAGCCCCAGCATTTT.

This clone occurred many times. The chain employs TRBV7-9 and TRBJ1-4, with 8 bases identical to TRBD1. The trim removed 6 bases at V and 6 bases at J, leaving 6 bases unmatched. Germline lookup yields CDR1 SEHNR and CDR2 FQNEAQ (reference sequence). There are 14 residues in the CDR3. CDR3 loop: CASSSKTGDEKLFF. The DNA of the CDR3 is TGTGCCAGCAGTTCCAAGACAGGGGATGAAAAACTGTTTTTT. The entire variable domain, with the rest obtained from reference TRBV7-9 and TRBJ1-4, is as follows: DTGVSQNPRHKITKRGQNVTFRCDPISEHNRLYWYRQTLGQGPEFLTYFQNEAQLEKSRLLSDRFSAERPKGSFSTLEIQRTEQGDSAMYLCASSSKTGDEKLFFGSGTQLSVL.

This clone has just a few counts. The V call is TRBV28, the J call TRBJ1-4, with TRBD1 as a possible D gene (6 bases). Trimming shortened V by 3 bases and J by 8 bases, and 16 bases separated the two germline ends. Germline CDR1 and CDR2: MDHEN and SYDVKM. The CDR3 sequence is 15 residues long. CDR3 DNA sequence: TGTGCCAGCAGTTTGGGTACAGGGACGTCCGAAAAACTGTTTTTT. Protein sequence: CASSLGTGTSEKLFF.

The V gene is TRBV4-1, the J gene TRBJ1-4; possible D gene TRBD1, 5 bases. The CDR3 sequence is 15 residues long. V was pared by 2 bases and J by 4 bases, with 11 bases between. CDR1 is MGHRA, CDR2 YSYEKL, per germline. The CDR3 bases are TGCGCCAGCAGCCAACGTCAGGGAATTAATGAAAAACTGTTTTTT. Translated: CASSQRQGINEKLFF.

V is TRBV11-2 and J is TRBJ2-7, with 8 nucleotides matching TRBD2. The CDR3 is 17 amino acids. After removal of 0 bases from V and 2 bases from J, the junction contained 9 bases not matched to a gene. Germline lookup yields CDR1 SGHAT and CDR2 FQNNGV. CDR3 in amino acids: CASSLDHPSGYTYEQYF. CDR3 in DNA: TGTGCCAGCAGCTTAGATCATCCTAGCGGGTATACCTACGAGCAGTACTTC.

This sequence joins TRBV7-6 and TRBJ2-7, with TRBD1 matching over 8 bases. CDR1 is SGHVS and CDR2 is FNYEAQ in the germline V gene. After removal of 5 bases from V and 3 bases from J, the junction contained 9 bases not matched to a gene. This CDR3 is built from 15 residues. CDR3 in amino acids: CASSLGTGPNYEQYF. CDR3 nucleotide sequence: TGTGCCAGCAGCCTCGGGACAGGCCCAAACTACGAGCAGTACTTC. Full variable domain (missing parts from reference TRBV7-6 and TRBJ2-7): GAGVSQSPRYKVTKRGQDVALRCDPISGHVSLYWYRQALGQGPEFLTYFNYEAQQDKSGLPNDRFSAERPEGSISTLTIQRTEQRDSAMYRCASSLGTGPNYEQYFGPGTRLTVT.

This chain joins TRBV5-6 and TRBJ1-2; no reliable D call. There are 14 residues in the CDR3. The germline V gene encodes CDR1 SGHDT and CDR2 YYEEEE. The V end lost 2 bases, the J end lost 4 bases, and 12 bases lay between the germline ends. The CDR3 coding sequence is TGTGCCAGCAGCTTCGGGGATAGCCTCTATGGCTACACCTTC. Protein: CASSFGDSLYGYTF. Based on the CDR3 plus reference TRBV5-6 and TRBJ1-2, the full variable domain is DAGVTQSPTHLIKTRGQQVTLRCSPKSGHDTVSWYQQALGQGPQFIFQYYEEEERQRGNFPDRFSGHQFPNYSSELNVNALLLGDSALYLCASSFGDSLYGYTFGSGTRLTVV.

CDR3 protein: CASSPGAYSNQPQHF. The CDR3 coding sequence is TGTGCCAGCAGCCCCGGAGCTTATAGCAATCAGCCCCAGCATTTT. This chain connects TRBV9 to TRBJ1-5; no clear D gene. From germline, CDR1 is SGDLS and CDR2 YYNGEE. V lost 4 bases, J lost 0 bases, and 11 bases lay in between. The CDR3 consists of 15 residues.

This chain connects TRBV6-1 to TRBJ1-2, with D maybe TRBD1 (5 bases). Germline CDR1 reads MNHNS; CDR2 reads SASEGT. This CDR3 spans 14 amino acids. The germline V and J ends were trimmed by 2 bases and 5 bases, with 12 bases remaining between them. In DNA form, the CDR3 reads TGTGCCAGCAGTGAATGGGGACTCTATTATGGCTACACCTTC. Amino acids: CASSEWGLYYGYTF.

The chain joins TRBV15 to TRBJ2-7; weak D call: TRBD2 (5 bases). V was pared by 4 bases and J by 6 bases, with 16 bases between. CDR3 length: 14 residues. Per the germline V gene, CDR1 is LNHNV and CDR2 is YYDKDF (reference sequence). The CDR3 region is CATSNGRRRSEQYF. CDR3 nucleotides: TGTGCCACCAGCAACGGACGCAGGAGGTCCGAGCAGTACTTC.

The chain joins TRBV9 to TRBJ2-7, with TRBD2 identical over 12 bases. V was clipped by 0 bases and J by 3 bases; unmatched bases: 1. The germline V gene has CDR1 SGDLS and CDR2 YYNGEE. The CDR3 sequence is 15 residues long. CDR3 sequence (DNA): TGTGCCAGCAGCGTAGGACTAGCGGGGGTCTACGAGCAGTACTTC. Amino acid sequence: CASSVGLAGVYEQYF.

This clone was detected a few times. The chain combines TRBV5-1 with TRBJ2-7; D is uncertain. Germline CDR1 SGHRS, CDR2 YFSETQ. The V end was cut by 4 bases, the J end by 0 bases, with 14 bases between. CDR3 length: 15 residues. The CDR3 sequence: CASSRDMPSSYEQYF. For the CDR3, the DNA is TGCGCCAGCAGCCGTGACATGCCCAGCTCCTACGAGCAGTACTTC.